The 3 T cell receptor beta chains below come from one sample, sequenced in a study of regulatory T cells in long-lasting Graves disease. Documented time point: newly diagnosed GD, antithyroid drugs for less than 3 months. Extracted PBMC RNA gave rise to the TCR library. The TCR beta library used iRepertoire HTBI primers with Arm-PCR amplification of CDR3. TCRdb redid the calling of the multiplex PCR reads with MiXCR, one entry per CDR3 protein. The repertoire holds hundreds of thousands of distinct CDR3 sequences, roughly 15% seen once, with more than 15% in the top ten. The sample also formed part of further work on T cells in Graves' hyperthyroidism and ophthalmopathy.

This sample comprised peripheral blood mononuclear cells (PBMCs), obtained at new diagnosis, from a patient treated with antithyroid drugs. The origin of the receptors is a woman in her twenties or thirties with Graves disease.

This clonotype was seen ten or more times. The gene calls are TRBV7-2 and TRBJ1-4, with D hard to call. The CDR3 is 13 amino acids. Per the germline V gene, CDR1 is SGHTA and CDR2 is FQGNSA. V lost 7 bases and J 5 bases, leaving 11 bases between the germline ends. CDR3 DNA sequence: TGTGCCAGCAACGCATTCGTAAATGAAAAACTGTTTTTT. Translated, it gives CASNAFVNEKLFF.

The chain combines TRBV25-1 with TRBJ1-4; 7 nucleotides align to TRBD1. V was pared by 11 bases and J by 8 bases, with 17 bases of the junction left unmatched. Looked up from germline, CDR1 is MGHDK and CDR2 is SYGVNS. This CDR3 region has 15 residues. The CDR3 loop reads CASRGGWGLREKLFF. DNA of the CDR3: TGTGCCTCCAGGGGGGGTTGGGGGTTGAGGGAAAAACTGTTTTTT.

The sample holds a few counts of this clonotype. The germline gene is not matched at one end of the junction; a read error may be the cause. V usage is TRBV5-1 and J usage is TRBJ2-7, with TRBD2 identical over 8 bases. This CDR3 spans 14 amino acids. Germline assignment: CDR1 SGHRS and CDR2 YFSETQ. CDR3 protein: CASSLGLAGLEQYF. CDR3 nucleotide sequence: TGTGCCAGCAGCTTGGGTCTAGCGGGCCTCGAGCAGTACTTC. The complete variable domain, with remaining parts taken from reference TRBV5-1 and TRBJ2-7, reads KAGVTQTPRYLIKTRGQQVTLSCSPISGHRSVSWYQQTPGQGLQFLFEYFSETQRNKGNFPGRFSGRQFSNSRSEMNVSTLELGDSALYLCASSLGLAGLEQYFGPGTRLTVT.